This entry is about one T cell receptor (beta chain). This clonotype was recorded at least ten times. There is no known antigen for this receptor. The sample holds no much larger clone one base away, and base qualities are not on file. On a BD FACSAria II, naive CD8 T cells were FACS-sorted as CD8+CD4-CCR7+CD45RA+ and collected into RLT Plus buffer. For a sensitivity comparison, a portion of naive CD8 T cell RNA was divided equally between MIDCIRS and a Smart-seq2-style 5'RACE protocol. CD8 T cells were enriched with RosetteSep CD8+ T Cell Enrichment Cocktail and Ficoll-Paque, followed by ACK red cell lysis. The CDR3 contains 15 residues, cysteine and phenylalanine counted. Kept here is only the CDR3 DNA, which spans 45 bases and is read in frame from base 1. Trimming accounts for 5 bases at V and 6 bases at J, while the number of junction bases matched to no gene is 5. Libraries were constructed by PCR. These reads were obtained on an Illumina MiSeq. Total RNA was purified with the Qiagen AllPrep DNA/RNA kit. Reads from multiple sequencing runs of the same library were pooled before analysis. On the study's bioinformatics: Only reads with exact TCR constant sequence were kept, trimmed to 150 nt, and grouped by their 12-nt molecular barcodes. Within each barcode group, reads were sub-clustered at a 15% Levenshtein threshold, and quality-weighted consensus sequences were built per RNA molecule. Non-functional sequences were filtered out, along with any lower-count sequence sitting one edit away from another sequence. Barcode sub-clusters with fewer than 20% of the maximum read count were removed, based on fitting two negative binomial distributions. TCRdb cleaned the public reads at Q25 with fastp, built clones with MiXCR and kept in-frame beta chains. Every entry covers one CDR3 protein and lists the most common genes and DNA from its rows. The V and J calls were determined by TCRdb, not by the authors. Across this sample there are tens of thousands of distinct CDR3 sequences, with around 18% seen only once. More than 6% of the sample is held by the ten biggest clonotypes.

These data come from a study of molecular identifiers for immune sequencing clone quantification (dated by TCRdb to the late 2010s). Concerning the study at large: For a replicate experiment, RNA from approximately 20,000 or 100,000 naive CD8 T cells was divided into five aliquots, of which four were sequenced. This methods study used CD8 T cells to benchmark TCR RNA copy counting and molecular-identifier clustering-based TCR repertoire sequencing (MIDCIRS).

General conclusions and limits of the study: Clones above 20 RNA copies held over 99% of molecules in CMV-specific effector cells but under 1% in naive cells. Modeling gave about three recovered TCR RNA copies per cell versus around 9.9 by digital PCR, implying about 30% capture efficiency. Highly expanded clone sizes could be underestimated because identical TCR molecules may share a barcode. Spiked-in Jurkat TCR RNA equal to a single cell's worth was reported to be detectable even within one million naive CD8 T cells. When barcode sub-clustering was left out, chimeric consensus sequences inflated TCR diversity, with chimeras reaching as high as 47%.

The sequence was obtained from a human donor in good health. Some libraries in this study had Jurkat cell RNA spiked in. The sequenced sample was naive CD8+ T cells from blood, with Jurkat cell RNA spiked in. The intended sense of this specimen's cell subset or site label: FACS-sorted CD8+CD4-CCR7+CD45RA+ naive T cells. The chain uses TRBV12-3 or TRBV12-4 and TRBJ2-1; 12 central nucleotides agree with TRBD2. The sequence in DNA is TGTGCCAGCAGTCCTAGCGGGAGGGCCATCAATGAGCAGTTCTTC. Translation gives CASSPSGRAINEQFF.